A selection of T cell receptor beta chains follows, all from one sample in a study of T-cell memory formation after mild COVID-19. TCRdb re-derived calls from the 5' RACE reads in MiXCR, one entry per CDR3 protein. This table holds some 350,000 distinct CDR3 sequences, 13% found once. The sequenced sample consisted of PBMCs or a T cell subset sorted from them (not recorded which). The receptors were sampled from a man aged 18 to 30 who had mild COVID-19 (a few samples of this study predate the infection). Cell type and time point are not known. Both conserved end residues are part of each CDR3. The D gene is left open where the match is weak. Clone size is shown for a subset of rows, as once, few, many or a class of expanded clone.

CDR3 length	V gene	J gene	D gene	clone size	CDR3 protein	CDR3 DNA
12	TRBV29-1	TRBJ2-3	.	few	CSAQGSTDTQYF	TGCAGCGCCCAGGGGAGCACAGATACGCAGTATTTT
17	TRBV4-1	TRBJ2-1	TRBD2	.	CASSQDYVASGGNEQFF	TGCGCCAGCAGCCAAGACTACGTGGCTAGCGGGGGTAATGAGCAGTTCTTC
16	TRBV7-9	TRBJ2-3	TRBD2	few	CASSGEVSGGADTQYF	TGTGCCAGCAGCGGAGAGGTCAGCGGGGGGGCAGATACGCAGTATTTT
16	TRBV27	TRBJ2-7	.	.	CASSLSGGESSYEQYF	TGTGCCAGCAGTTTATCTGGCGGGGAGAGCTCCTACGAGCAGTACTTC
12	TRBV20-1	TRBJ1-2	.	.	CSATVFPRGYTF	TGCAGTGCTACAGTCTTCCCCCGGGGCTACACCTTC
13	TRBV29-1	TRBJ2-2	.	.	CSVEGADTGELFF	TGCAGCGTTGAGGGTGCGGACACCGGGGAGCTGTTTTTT
16	TRBV4-1	TRBJ2-5	.	.	CASSQAGDSRAETQYF	TGCGCCAGCAGCCAAGCCGGAGACAGCCGCGCTGAGACCCAGTACTTC
14	TRBV18	TRBJ2-1	.	.	CASSRGRVVDEQFF	TGTGCCAGCTCACGAGGCCGGGTGGTGGATGAGCAGTTCTTC
15	TRBV5-1	TRBJ1-6	.	.	CASSLDGSVGSPLHF	TGCGCCAGCAGCTTGGATGGCTCGGTAGGCTCACCCCTCCACTTT
15	TRBV9	TRBJ2-2	TRBD1	many	CASRPGQGGAGELFF	TGTGCCAGCAGGCCGGGACAGGGGGGCGCCGGGGAGCTGTTTTTT
14	TRBV6-1	TRBJ2-1	TRBD1	few	CAGARDRGPNEQFF	TGTGCCGGGGCCCGGGACAGGGGACCCAATGAGCAGTTCTTC
14	TRBV21-1	TRBJ1-1	.	.	CASSREGQGPEAFF	TGTGCCAGCAGCCGGGAGGGTCAGGGCCCTGAAGCTTTCTTT
14	TRBV20-1	TRBJ1-3	.	few	CSARSGEGGNTIYF	TGCAGTGCTAGATCAGGGGAGGGTGGAAACACCATATATTTT
14	TRBV5-1	TRBJ2-3	.	.	CASRRVLATDTQYF	TGCGCCAGCAGAAGGGTCCTAGCTACAGATACGCAGTATTTT
12	TRBV20-1	TRBJ1-6	TRBD1	many	CSAMNRGSPLHF	TGCAGTGCTATGAACAGGGGCTCACCCCTCCACTTT
15	TRBV20-1	TRBJ2-5	.	.	CSANPTSGREETQYF	TGCAGTGCTAACCCCACTTCTGGCCGAGAAGAGACCCAGTACTTC
14	TRBV7-8	TRBJ1-5	TRBD1	few	CASSLWTGNQPQHF	TGTGCCAGCAGCTTATGGACAGGGAATCAGCCCCAGCATTTT
15	TRBV28	TRBJ2-3	.	few	CASSPGSSGTDTQYF	TGTGCCAGCAGTCCGGGTTCTAGCGGCACAGATACGCAGTATTTT
15	TRBV3-1	TRBJ2-7	TRBD2	few	CASSQGGLAGYEQYF	TGTGCCAGCAGCCAAGGGGGACTAGCGGGATACGAGCAGTACTTC
15	TRBV12-5	TRBJ2-7	.	few	CASGLVAGRTYEQYF	TGTGCTAGTGGTTTGGTGGCAGGCAGAACCTACGAGCAGTACTTC
13	TRBV6-1	TRBJ2-3	.	.	CASRDYLTDTQYF	TGTGCCAGCAGGGACTACCTCACAGATACGCAGTATTTT
15	TRBV12-3/TRBV12-4	TRBJ2-5	TRBD2	few	CASSSPSGAVEAQYF	TGTGCCAGCAGTTCTCCTAGCGGGGCGGTGGAGGCCCAGTACTTC
15	TRBV4-2	TRBJ2-7	TRBD1	few	CASSLGDSESYEQYF	TGTGCCAGCAGCTTAGGGGACAGTGAGTCCTACGAGCAGTACTTC
15	TRBV7-2	TRBJ2-1	TRBD1	few	CASSPPGGSYNEQFF	TGTGCCAGCAGCCCGCCAGGGGGCTCCTACAATGAGCAGTTCTTC
13	TRBV12-3/TRBV12-4	TRBJ1-6	.	.	CASSLGTGSPLHF	TGTGCCAGCAGTTTGGGTACGGGTTCACCCCTCCACTTT
14	TRBV7-6	TRBJ2-3	.	few	CASSRTIRDKTQYF	TGTGCCAGCAGCCGGACTATCCGGGATAAAACGCAGTATTTT
16	TRBV9	TRBJ1-1	.	few	CASSSGPTGNIAEAFF	TGTGCCAGCAGCTCCGGACCCACAGGAAACATTGCTGAAGCTTTCTTT
14	TRBV27	TRBJ1-1	.	few	CASSLGSRSTEAFF	TGTGCCAGCAGTTTAGGCTCGAGGAGCACTGAAGCTTTCTTT
13	TRBV20-1	TRBJ1-1	.	many	CSASQGSATEAFF	TGCAGTGCTAGCCAGGGTAGTGCGACTGAAGCTTTCTTT
15	TRBV25-1	TRBJ2-2	TRBD1	.	CASSVQGIRTGELFF	TGTGCCAGCAGTGTACAGGGGATTCGCACCGGGGAGCTGTTTTTT
18	TRBV4-2	TRBJ2-2	TRBD2	.	CASSPSRRGGRETGELFF	TGTGCCAGCAGCCCGTCTCGCCGGGGGGGGAGGGAAACCGGGGAGCTGTTTTTT
14	TRBV27	TRBJ1-5	.	.	CASSLERFNQPQHF	TGTGCCAGCAGTCTCGAACGGTTCAATCAGCCCCAGCATTTT
13	TRBV9	TRBJ2-3	.	few	CASSVAQIDTQYF	TGTGCCAGCAGCGTCGCACAGATTGATACGCAGTATTTT
12	TRBV20-1	TRBJ1-1	.	few	CSAWDGRLEAFF	TGCAGTGCTTGGGATGGACGTCTTGAAGCTTTCTTT
14	TRBV10-3	TRBJ1-1	.	few	CAISEEGFGTEAFF	TGTGCCATCAGTGAGGAGGGGTTCGGAACTGAAGCTTTCTTT
13	TRBV27	TRBJ1-1	.	.	CASSLKVGSEAFF	TGTGCCAGCAGTTTAAAGGTAGGGAGTGAAGCTTTCTTT
13	TRBV6-5	TRBJ2-7	.	many	CASSSYPGYEQYF	TGTGCCAGCAGCAGTTATCCAGGGTACGAGCAGTACTTC
15	TRBV27	TRBJ1-2	TRBD1	few	CASSFAPTGSYGYTF	TGTGCCAGCAGTTTTGCACCGACAGGGTCTTATGGCTACACCTTC
15	TRBV27	TRBJ2-5	TRBD2	.	CASSLQRGGRETQYF	TGTGCCAGCAGTTTACAGCGGGGGGGCCGGGAGACCCAGTACTTC
15	TRBV4-3	TRBJ1-3	.	many	CASSQGLAPGNTIYF	TGCGCCAGCAGCCAAGGGCTTGCCCCCGGAAACACCATATATTTT
15	TRBV5-1	TRBJ2-3	TRBD2	few	CASSPGTREEGTQYF	TGCGCCAGCAGCCCCGGGACTAGGGAGGAAGGTACGCAGTATTTT
13	TRBV20-1	TRBJ1-4	TRBD1	many	CSARQGAREKLFF	TGCAGTGCTAGACAGGGGGCGCGAGAAAAACTGTTTTTT